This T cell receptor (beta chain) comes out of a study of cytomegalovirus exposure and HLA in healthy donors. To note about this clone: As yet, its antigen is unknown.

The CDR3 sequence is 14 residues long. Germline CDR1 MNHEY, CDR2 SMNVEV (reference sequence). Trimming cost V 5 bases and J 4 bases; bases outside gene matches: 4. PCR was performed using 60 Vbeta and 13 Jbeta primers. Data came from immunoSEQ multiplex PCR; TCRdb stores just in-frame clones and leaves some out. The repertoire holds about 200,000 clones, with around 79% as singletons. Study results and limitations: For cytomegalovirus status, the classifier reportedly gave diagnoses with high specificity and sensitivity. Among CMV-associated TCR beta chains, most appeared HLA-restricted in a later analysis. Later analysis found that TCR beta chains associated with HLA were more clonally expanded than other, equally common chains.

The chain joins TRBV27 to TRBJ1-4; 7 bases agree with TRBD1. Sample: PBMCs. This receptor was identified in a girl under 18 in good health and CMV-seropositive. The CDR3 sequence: CASSLRDSNEKLFF. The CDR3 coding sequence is TGTGCCAGCAGTCTTCGGGACAGTAATGAAAAACTGTTTTTT.